This TCR beta chain is drawn from a study of blood T cell repertoires in COVID-19. Overall study context: Whether acute or convalescent, the COVID-19 samples came from the United States, Italy and Spain.

Germline loops: CDR1 LNHDA, CDR2 SQIVND (reference sequence). CDR3 length: 13 amino acids. The J segment lost 2 bases and the V segment lost 4 bases, leaving 1 base of the junction unmatched. Using immunoSEQ multiplex PCR, the repertoire was profiled, and TCRdb retains in-frame clones only, with some absent. The sample holds 140,000 or so clones, around 84% seen once. The sequence was obtained from a man between 25 and 39 years old with COVID-19, enrolled during active disease. The sequenced sample consisted of peripheral blood. The chain employs TRBV19 and TRBJ2-5; 7 bases align to TRBD1. In DNA form, the CDR3 reads TGTGCCAGTAGTAGGGACAGACAAGAGACCCAGTACTTC. Translation gives CASSRDRQETQYF.